Detailed here is one T cell receptor beta chain. V lost 2 bases and J lost 1, with 11 bases in between. The CDR3 length is 15 residues. Germline CDR1 KGHSH, CDR2 LQKENI. This entry comes from a study of STAT5B mutations in CD4+ large granular lymphocyte leukemia. Assay used: immunoSEQ multiplex PCR; TCRdb lists only in-frame clones, some missing. In the table there are more than 25,000 clones, about 86% of which are singletons. The specimen was CD4+ T cells from blood buffy coats. The J gene is TRBJ2-5, the V gene TRBV18; D might be TRBD1 (6 bases). This TCR came from a human donor in good health. DNA for the CDR3: TGTGCCAGCTCACCATCAACAGGGACCCAAGAGACCCAGTACTTC. Amino acid sequence: CASSPSTGTQETQYF.